Listed below are T cell receptor beta chains from one sample, sequenced in a study of cytomegalovirus exposure and HLA in healthy donors. The assay was immunoSEQ multiplex PCR, and TCRdb's table has in-frame clones only and misses some. The top ten clones hold under 0.8% of a sample with around 200,000 clones, around three quarters of them seen once. Sequenced input: PBMCs. Source of these receptors: a boy between 10 and 17 years old in good health and CMV-seronegative. CDR3s include the opening cysteine and the closing phenylalanine or tryptophan. A D gene is named only where the DNA matches it firmly. Only part of the rows carry a size: once, few, many, or a class if the clone is expanded.

v_call: TRBV6-6; j_call: TRBJ1-2; d_call: TRBD1; clone_size: once; cdr3_aa: CASSYAGTGYGYTF; cdr3_nt: TGTGCCAGCAGTTACGCCGGGACAGGGTATGGCTACACCTTC
v_call: TRBV27; j_call: TRBJ1-5; d_call: -; clone_size: -; cdr3_aa: CASRAVNQPQHF; cdr3_nt: TGTGCCAGCAGGGCCGTCAATCAGCCCCAGCATTTT
v_call: TRBV6-5; j_call: TRBJ1-1; d_call: -; clone_size: once; cdr3_aa: CASSYSSGQAFF; cdr3_nt: TGTGCCAGCAGTTACTCGTCAGGGCAAGCTTTCTTT
v_call: TRBV6-4; j_call: TRBJ2-1; d_call: -; clone_size: -; cdr3_aa: CASSRDYGGEQFF; cdr3_nt: TGTGCCAGCTCCCGGGACTATGGGGGCGAGCAGTTCTTC
v_call: TRBV7-2; j_call: TRBJ2-7; d_call: -; clone_size: -; cdr3_aa: CASSLEQGPYEQYF; cdr3_nt: TGTGCCAGCAGCTTAGAGCAGGGGCCCTACGAGCAGTACTTC
v_call: TRBV19; j_call: TRBJ1-2; d_call: TRBD1; clone_size: -; cdr3_aa: CASSAVLGDRVNGYTF; cdr3_nt: TGTGCCAGTAGTGCCGTACTAGGGGACAGGGTAAATGGCTACACCTTC
v_call: TRBV19; j_call: TRBJ2-3; d_call: TRBD1; clone_size: -; cdr3_aa: CASTTGAWDTDTQYF; cdr3_nt: TGTGCCAGTACCACAGGGGCATGGGACACAGATACGCAGTATTTT
v_call: TRBV30; j_call: TRBJ1-1; d_call: TRBD1; clone_size: -; cdr3_aa: CAWSGIRGTEAFF; cdr3_nt: TGTGCCTGGAGTGGCATCAGGGGGACTGAAGCTTTCTTT
v_call: TRBV4-2; j_call: TRBJ2-7; d_call: TRBD1; clone_size: once; cdr3_aa: CASSPPDRGYEQYF; cdr3_nt: TGTGCCAGCAGCCCACCGGACAGGGGCTACGAGCAGTACTTC
v_call: TRBV5-1; j_call: TRBJ2-3; d_call: TRBD2; clone_size: -; cdr3_aa: CASSRLARTDTQYF; cdr3_nt: TGCGCCAGCAGTCGACTAGCGAGGACAGATACGCAGTATTTT
v_call: TRBV7-9; j_call: TRBJ1-4; d_call: -; clone_size: -; cdr3_aa: CASSLARNEKLFF; cdr3_nt: TGTGCCAGCAGCTTAGCGAGGAATGAAAAACTGTTTTTT
v_call: TRBV6-5; j_call: TRBJ1-2; d_call: -; clone_size: -; cdr3_aa: CASSYNSNYGYTF; cdr3_nt: TGTGCCAGCAGTTACAACAGCAACTATGGCTACACCTTC
v_call: TRBV28; j_call: TRBJ1-3; d_call: -; clone_size: -; cdr3_aa: CASTQDRRNTIYF; cdr3_nt: TGTGCCAGCACTCAAGACAGGCGAAACACCATATATTTT
v_call: TRBV11-2; j_call: TRBJ2-7; d_call: -; clone_size: -; cdr3_aa: CASSLNSGRLGEQYF; cdr3_nt: TGTGCCAGCAGCTTAAACAGCGGGCGGCTCGGCGAGCAGTACTTC
v_call: TRBV19; j_call: TRBJ2-5; d_call: TRBD1; clone_size: -; cdr3_aa: CASSIGRTGGQETQYF; cdr3_nt: TGTGCCAGTAGTATAGGACGGACAGGGGGCCAAGAGACCCAGTACTTC
v_call: TRBV27; j_call: TRBJ2-2; d_call: -; clone_size: -; cdr3_aa: CASSREAANTGELFF; cdr3_nt: TGTGCCAGCAGCCGCGAGGCAGCGAACACCGGGGAGCTGTTTTTT
v_call: TRBV7-9; j_call: TRBJ2-1; d_call: -; clone_size: -; cdr3_aa: CASSSLDRYNEQFF; cdr3_nt: TGTGCCAGCAGCTCCCTAGACAGATACAATGAGCAGTTCTTC
v_call: TRBV5-1; j_call: TRBJ1-1; d_call: -; clone_size: -; cdr3_aa: CASSSDRGTEAFF; cdr3_nt: TGCGCCAGCAGCTCGGACCGGGGGACTGAAGCTTTCTTT
v_call: TRBV7-8; j_call: TRBJ1-1; d_call: -; clone_size: -; cdr3_aa: CASRPEGVLRRNTEAFF; cdr3_nt: TGTGCCAGCAGACCAGAGGGGGTTTTAAGAAGGAACACTGAAGCTTTCTTT
v_call: TRBV28; j_call: TRBJ1-3; d_call: -; clone_size: -; cdr3_aa: CASSLISGGNTIYF; cdr3_nt: TGTGCCAGCAGTTTAATAAGCGGCGGAAACACCATATATTTT
v_call: TRBV30; j_call: TRBJ1-1; d_call: TRBD1; clone_size: -; cdr3_aa: CAWRDGGGPEAFF; cdr3_nt: TGTGCCTGGAGGGACGGAGGGGGCCCTGAAGCTTTCTTT
v_call: TRBV11-3; j_call: TRBJ2-3; d_call: TRBD2; clone_size: -; cdr3_aa: CASSFLSREPTDTQYF; cdr3_nt: TGTGCCAGCAGCTTTCTCTCGCGGGAGCCCACAGATACGCAGTATTTT
v_call: TRBV7-8; j_call: TRBJ1-1; d_call: -; clone_size: -; cdr3_aa: CASSLRRGRDTEAFF; cdr3_nt: TGTGCCAGCAGCTTAAGGCGGGGGCGTGACACTGAAGCTTTCTTT
v_call: TRBV5-1; j_call: TRBJ1-5; d_call: TRBD1; clone_size: -; cdr3_aa: CASSQGDGDQPQHF; cdr3_nt: TGCGCCAGCAGCCAGGGGGACGGGGATCAGCCCCAGCATTTT
v_call: TRBV5-6; j_call: TRBJ1-5; d_call: TRBD1; clone_size: -; cdr3_aa: CASSYGQGLGNQPQHF; cdr3_nt: TGTGCCAGCAGCTACGGACAGGGACTTGGCAATCAGCCTCAGCATTTT
v_call: TRBV19; j_call: TRBJ1-5; d_call: -; clone_size: -; cdr3_aa: CASSMRPGEPQHF; cdr3_nt: TGTGCCAGTAGTATGAGGCCCGGGGAGCCCCAGCATTTT
v_call: TRBV9; j_call: TRBJ2-5; d_call: -; clone_size: -; cdr3_aa: CASSPDSQETQYF; cdr3_nt: TGTGCCAGCAGCCCGGACAGCCAAGAGACCCAGTACTTC
v_call: TRBV18; j_call: TRBJ2-2; d_call: TRBD1; clone_size: -; cdr3_aa: CASSPVDRGWDVGTGELFF; cdr3_nt: TGTGCCAGCTCACCGGTGGACAGGGGCTGGGATGTAGGCACCGGGGAGCTGTTTTTT
v_call: TRBV4-1; j_call: TRBJ2-7; d_call: TRBD2; clone_size: -; cdr3_aa: CASSQQGLAGISYEQYF; cdr3_nt: TGCGCCAGCAGCCAACAAGGACTAGCGGGGATTTCATACGAGCAGTACTTC
v_call: TRBV16; j_call: TRBJ1-2; d_call: -; clone_size: -; cdr3_aa: CASSQVGAVDGYTF; cdr3_nt: TGTGCCAGCAGCCAAGTTGGGGCTGTGGATGGCTACACCTTC
v_call: TRBV6-6; j_call: TRBJ2-5; d_call: TRBD2; clone_size: -; cdr3_aa: CASSYRGGETQYF; cdr3_nt: TGTGCCAGCAGTTACCGGGGGGGGGAGACCCAGTACTTC
v_call: TRBV10-3; j_call: TRBJ1-1; d_call: TRBD1; clone_size: -; cdr3_aa: CAIIPGQQNTEAFF; cdr3_nt: TGTGCCATCATCCCGGGACAGCAGAACACTGAAGCTTTCTTT
v_call: TRBV4-2; j_call: TRBJ1-6; d_call: -; clone_size: -; cdr3_aa: CASSQEIRDSPLHF; cdr3_nt: TGTGCCAGCAGCCAAGAGATACGGGATTCACCCCTCCACTTT
v_call: TRBV7-9; j_call: TRBJ1-2; d_call: TRBD1; clone_size: -; cdr3_aa: CASSPQGSGYTF; cdr3_nt: TGTGCCAGCAGCCCACAGGGGAGCGGCTACACCTTC
v_call: TRBV11-3; j_call: TRBJ2-1; d_call: TRBD2; clone_size: -; cdr3_aa: CASSAGSNWSPGREQFF; cdr3_nt: TGTGCCAGCAGCGCCGGATCGAACTGGAGTCCCGGGAGGGAGCAGTTCTTC
v_call: TRBV19; j_call: TRBJ1-4; d_call: TRBD1; clone_size: -; cdr3_aa: CASSTTGGNEKLFF; cdr3_nt: TGTGCCAGTAGTACGACAGGGGGGAATGAAAAACTGTTTTTT
v_call: TRBV7-9; j_call: TRBJ2-7; d_call: TRBD1; clone_size: once; cdr3_aa: CASSLGGGGMWQYF; cdr3_nt: TGTGCCAGCAGCTTAGGAGGGGGCGGTATGTGGCAGTACTTC
v_call: TRBV6-5; j_call: TRBJ1-2; d_call: -; clone_size: few; cdr3_aa: CASRGQSYGYTF; cdr3_nt: TGTGCCAGCAGAGGACAGTCCTATGGCTACACCTTC
v_call: TRBV11-2; j_call: TRBJ1-6; d_call: TRBD1; clone_size: -; cdr3_aa: CASSKDRGNSPLHF; cdr3_nt: TGTGCCAGCAGCAAAGACAGGGGGAATTCACCCCTCCACTTT
v_call: TRBV7-9; j_call: TRBJ2-1; d_call: TRBD2; clone_size: -; cdr3_aa: CASSESLAGHNEQFF; cdr3_nt: TGTGCCAGCAGCGAGAGTCTAGCGGGGCACAATGAGCAGTTCTTC
v_call: TRBV11-2; j_call: TRBJ1-1; d_call: -; clone_size: -; cdr3_aa: CASRLSGNTEAFF; cdr3_nt: TGTGCCAGCAGGCTTAGCGGGAACACTGAAGCTTTCTTT
v_call: TRBV5-6; j_call: TRBJ2-7; d_call: TRBD1; clone_size: -; cdr3_aa: CASSLGYPGTGAYEQYF; cdr3_nt: TGTGCCAGCAGCTTGGGTTATCCGGGGACAGGGGCCTACGAGCAGTACTTC
v_call: TRBV5-1; j_call: TRBJ1-6; d_call: -; clone_size: once; cdr3_aa: CASSDSSYNSPLHF; cdr3_nt: TGCGCCAGCAGTGATAGCTCCTATAATTCACCCCTCCACTTT
v_call: TRBV4-3; j_call: TRBJ1-1; d_call: -; clone_size: -; cdr3_aa: CASSADTGLNTEAFF; cdr3_nt: TGCGCCAGCAGCGCCGACACAGGGTTGAACACTGAAGCTTTCTTT
v_call: TRBV7-9; j_call: TRBJ1-1; d_call: -; clone_size: -; cdr3_aa: CASSHPTGTAFF; cdr3_nt: TGTGCCAGCAGCCATCCTACAGGGACGGCTTTCTTT